This TCR beta chain stems from a study of T-cell reconstitution after alpha-beta-depleted transplantation in children. Unique molecular identifiers were incorporated when the TCRbeta library was constructed. TCRdb independently ran MiXCR on the PCR reads; one entry per CDR3 protein. Altogether roughly 350,000 distinct CDR3 sequences are present, 10% being singletons, with the ten largest covering around 2.3%. The sequence derives from a human donor who donated a stem cell graft to a child with acute lymphoblastic leukemia. The source was PBMCs from the stem cell graft donor, collected from the stem cell graft.

The CDR3: CSARDPASGTYEQYF. CDR3 coding DNA: TGCAGTGCTAGAGATCCGGCTAGCGGAACCTACGAGCAGTACTTC. V gene TRBV20-1 combines with J gene TRBJ2-7; 7 bases fit TRBD2. The CDR3 consists of 15 residues. With V trimmed by 0 bases and J by 2 bases, 7 bases remained unmatched. Germline V gene sequence: CDR1 DFQATT, CDR2 SNEGSKA (reference sequence).